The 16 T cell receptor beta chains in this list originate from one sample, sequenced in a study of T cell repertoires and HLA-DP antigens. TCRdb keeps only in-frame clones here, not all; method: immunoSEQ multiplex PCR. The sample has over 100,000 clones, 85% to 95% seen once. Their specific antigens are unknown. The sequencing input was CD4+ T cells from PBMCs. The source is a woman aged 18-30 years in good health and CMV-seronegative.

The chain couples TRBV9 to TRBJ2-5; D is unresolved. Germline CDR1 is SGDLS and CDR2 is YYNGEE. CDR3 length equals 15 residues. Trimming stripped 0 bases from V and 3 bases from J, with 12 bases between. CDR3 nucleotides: TGTGCCAGCAGCGTAGCTCCTGGGCCAGAAGAGACCCAGTACTTC. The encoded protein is CASSVAPGPEETQYF. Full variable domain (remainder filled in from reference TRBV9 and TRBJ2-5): DSGVTQTPKHLITATGQRVTLRCSPRSGDLSVYWYQQSLDQGLQFLIQYYNGEERAKGNILERFSAQQFPDLHSELNLSSLELGDSALYFCASSVAPGPEETQYFGPGTRLLVL.

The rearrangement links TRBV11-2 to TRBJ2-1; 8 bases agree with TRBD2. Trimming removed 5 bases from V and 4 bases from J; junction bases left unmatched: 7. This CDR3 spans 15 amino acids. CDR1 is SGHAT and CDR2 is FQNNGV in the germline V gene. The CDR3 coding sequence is TGTGCCAGCAGCCGAATAGCGGGACCTTACAATGAGCAGTTCTTC. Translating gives CASSRIAGPYNEQFF.

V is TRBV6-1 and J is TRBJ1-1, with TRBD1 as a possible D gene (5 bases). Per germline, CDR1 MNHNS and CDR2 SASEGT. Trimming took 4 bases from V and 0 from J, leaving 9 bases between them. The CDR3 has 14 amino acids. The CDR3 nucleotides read TGTGCCAGCAGTGGACAGAACATGAACACTGAAGCTTTCTTT. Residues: CASSGQNMNTEAFF.

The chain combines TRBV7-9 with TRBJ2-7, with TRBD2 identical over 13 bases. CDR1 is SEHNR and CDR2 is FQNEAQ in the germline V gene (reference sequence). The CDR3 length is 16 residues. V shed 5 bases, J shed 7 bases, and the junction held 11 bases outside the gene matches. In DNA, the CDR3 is TGTGCCAGCAGCCCATCCGGGACTAGCGGGATCCGGGAGCAGTACTTC. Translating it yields CASSPSGTSGIREQYF.

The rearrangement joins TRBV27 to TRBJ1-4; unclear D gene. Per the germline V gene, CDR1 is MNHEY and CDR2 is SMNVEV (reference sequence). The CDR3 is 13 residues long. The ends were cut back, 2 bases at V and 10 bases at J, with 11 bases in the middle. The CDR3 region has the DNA TGTGCCAGCAGTTTAGGATCCTCCTCAAAACTGTTTTTT. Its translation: CASSLGSSSKLFF.

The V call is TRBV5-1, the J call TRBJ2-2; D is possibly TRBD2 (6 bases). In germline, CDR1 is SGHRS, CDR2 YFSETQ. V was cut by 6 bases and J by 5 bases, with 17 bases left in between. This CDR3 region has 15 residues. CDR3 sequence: CASTNPGTPTGELFF. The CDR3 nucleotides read TGCGCCAGCACCAATCCCGGGACTCCAACCGGGGAGCTGTTTTTT.

The CDR3 coding sequence is TGTGCCAGCAGGAGGGGCCCGACAGGGAACTATGGCTACACCTTC. Protein: CASRRGPTGNYGYTF. The chain couples TRBV6-1 to TRBJ1-2; 7 bases are a match to TRBD1. The length of the CDR3 is 15 residues. Trimming removed 6 bases from V and 2 bases from J; junction bases left unmatched: 9. Per germline, CDR1 MNHNS and CDR2 SASEGT.

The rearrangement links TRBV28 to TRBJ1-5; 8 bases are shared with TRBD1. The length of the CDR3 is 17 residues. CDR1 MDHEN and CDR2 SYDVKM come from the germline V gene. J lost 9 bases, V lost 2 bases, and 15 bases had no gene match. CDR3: CASSLARGPLKQLPQHF. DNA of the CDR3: TGTGCCAGCAGTTTAGCCAGGGGGCCCCTGAAGCAATTGCCCCAGCATTTT.

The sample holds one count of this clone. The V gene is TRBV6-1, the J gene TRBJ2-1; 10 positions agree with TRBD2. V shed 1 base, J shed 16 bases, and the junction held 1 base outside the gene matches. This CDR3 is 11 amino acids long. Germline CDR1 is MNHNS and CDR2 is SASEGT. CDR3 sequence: CASSEGTSGFF. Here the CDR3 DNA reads TGTGCCAGCAGTGAAGGGACTAGCGGTTTCTTC.

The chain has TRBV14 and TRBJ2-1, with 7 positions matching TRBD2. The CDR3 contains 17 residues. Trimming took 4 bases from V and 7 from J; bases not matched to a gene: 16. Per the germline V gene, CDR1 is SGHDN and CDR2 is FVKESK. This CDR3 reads CASSLPGLRWGGNEQFF. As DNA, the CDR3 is TGTGCCAGCAGCCTACCCGGACTGAGGTGGGGGGGGAATGAGCAGTTCTTC.

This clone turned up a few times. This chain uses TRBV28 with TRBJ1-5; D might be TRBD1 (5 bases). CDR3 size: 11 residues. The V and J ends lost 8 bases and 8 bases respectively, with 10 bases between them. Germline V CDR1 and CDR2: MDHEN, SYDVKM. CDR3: CASGDEKPQHF. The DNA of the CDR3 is TGTGCCAGCGGGGACGAAAAGCCCCAGCATTTT.

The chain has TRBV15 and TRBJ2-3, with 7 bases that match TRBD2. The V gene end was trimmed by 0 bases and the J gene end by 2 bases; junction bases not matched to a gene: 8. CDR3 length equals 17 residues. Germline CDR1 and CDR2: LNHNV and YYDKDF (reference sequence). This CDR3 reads CATSRDRAAGVTDTQYF. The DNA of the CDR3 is TGTGCCACCAGCAGAGATAGGGCGGCGGGGGTCACAGATACGCAGTATTTT. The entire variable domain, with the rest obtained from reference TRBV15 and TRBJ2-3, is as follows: DAMVIQNPRYQVTQFGKPVTLSCSQTLNHNVMYWYQQKSSQAPKLLFHYYDKDFNNEADTPDNFQSRRPNTSFCFLDIRSPGLGDTAMYLCATSRDRAAGVTDTQYFGPGTRLTVL.

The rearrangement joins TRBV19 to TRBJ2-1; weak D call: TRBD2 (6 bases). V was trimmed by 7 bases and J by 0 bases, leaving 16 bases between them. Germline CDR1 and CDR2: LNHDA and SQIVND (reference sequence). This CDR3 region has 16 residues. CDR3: CASNPFHGSSYNEQFF. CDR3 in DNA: TGTGCCAGTAACCCCTTCCACGGGAGCTCCTACAATGAGCAGTTCTTC.

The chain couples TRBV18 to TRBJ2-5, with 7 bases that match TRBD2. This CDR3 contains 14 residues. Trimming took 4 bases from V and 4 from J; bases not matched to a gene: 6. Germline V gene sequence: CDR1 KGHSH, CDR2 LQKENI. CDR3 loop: CASSLLGGSETQYF. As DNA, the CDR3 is TGTGCCAGCTCACTGCTGGGAGGGTCAGAGACCCAGTACTTC. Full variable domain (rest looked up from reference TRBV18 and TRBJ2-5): NAGVMQNPRHLVRRRGQEARLRCSPMKGHSHVYWYRQLPEEGLKFMVYLQKENIIDESGMPKERFSAEFPKEGPSILRIQQVVRGDSAAYFCASSLLGGSETQYFGPGTRLLVL.

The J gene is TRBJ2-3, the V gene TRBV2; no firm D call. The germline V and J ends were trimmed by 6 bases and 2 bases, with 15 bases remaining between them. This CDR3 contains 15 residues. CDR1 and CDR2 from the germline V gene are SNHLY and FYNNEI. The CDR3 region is CASRGLVPFTDTQYF. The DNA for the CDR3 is TGTGCCAGCAGGGGATTAGTCCCCTTCACAGATACGCAGTATTTT.

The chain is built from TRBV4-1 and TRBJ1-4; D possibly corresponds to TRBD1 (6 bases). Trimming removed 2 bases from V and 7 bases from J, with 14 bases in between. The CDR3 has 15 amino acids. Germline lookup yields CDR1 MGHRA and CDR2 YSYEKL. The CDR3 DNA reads TGCGCCAGCAGCCAAACCGGGACGGGGGCTGAAAAACTGTTTTTT. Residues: CASSQTGTGAEKLFF.